This T cell receptor beta chain was sequenced for a study of shared clonotypes between healthy human individuals. This clone has just a few counts. Trimming left V 0 bases short and J 4 bases short, with 7 bases between. The CDR3 runs to 15 residues. Germline assignment: CDR1 SNHLY and CDR2 FYNNEI. Using ten immunoSEQ deep assay plates, investigators sequenced unsorted PBMC DNA. Sequencing was performed with immunoSEQ multiplex PCR; in TCRdb, only in-frame clones are kept and a portion is missing. The repertoire consists of 450,000 to 500,000 clones, with roughly 80% occurring once and the leading ten covering 12%.

The sequence was collected from a woman aged 40 to 50 in good health. Some clones in this sample may be carry-over from other donors' samples. The sequenced material came from PBMCs. V and J are TRBV2 and TRBJ2-6; D gene uncertain. CDR3 in amino acids: CASSEALLGANVLTF. The CDR3 DNA reads as TGTGCCAGCAGTGAAGCGCTTCTGGGGGCCAACGTCCTGACTTTC.